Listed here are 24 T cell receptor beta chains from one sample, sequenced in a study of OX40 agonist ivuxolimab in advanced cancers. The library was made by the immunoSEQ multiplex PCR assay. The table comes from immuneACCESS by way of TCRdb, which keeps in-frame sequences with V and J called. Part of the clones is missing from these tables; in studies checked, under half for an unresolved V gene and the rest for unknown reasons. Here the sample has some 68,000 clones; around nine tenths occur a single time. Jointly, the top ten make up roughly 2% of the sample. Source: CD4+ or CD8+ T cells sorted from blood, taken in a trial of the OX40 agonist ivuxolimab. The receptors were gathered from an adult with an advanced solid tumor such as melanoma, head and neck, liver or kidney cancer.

The CDR3 nucleotides read TGTGCCAGCAGTATCTCCGGGGAGAGGATCCAGGAGTTCTTC. Its protein is CASSISGERIQEFF. The rearrangement links TRBV6-5 to TRBJ2-1, with D possibly TRBD2 on 5 matching bases. V was shortened by 5 bases and J by 14 bases, with 22 bases between the two germline ends. The CDR3 length is 14 residues. CDR1 MNHEY and CDR2 SVGAGI come from the germline V gene.

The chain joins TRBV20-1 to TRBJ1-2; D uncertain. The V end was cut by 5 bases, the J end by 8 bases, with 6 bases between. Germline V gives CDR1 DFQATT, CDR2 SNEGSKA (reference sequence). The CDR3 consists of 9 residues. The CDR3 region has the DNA TGCAGTGCTTCACACGGCTACACCTTC. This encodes CSASHGYTF.

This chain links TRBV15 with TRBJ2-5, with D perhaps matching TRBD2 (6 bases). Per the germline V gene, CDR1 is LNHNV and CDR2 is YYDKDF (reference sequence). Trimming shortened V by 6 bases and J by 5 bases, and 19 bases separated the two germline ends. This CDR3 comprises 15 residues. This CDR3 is CATRGGFGPLETQYF. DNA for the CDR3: TGTGCCACCAGAGGAGGGTTCGGACCACTGGAGACCCAGTACTTC.

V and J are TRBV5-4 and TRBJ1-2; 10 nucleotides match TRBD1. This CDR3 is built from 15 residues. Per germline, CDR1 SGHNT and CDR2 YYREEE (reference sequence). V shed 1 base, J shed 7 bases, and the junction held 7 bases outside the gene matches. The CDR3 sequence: CASSLIGTGAGGYTF. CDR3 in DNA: TGTGCCAGCAGCTTGATTGGGACAGGGGCAGGTGGCTACACCTTC. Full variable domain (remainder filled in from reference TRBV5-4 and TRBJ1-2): ETGVTQSPTHLIKTRGQQVTLRCSSQSGHNTVSWYQQALGQGPQFIFQYYREEENGRGNFPPRFSGLQFPNYSSELNVNALELDDSALYLCASSLIGTGAGGYTFGSGTRLTVV.

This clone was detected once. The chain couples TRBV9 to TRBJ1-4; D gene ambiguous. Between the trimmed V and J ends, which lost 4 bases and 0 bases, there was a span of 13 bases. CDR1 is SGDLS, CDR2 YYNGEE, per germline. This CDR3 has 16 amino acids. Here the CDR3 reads CASSMIEGATNEKLFF. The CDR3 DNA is TGTGCCAGCAGCATGATTGAGGGAGCAACTAATGAAAAACTGTTTTTT.

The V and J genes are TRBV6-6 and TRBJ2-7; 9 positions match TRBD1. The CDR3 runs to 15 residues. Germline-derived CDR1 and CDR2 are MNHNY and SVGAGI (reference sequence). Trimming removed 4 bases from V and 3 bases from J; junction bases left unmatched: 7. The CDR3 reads CASSSPGTGLYEQYF. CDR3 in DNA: TGTGCCAGCAGTTCCCCCGGGACAGGGCTCTACGAGCAGTACTTC.

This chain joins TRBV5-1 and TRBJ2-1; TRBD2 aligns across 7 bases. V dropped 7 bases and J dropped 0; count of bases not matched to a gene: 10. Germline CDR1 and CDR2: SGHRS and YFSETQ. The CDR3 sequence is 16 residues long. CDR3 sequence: CASQKGGGSSYNEQFF. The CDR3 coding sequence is TGCGCCAGCCAAAAGGGAGGCGGGAGCTCCTACAATGAGCAGTTCTTC.

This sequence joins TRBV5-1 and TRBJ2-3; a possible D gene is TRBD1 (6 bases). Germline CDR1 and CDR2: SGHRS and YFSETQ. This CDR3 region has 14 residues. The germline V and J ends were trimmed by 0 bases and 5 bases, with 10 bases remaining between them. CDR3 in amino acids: CASSLGGGLDTQYF. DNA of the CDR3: TGCGCCAGCAGCTTGGGTGGGGGCCTAGATACGCAGTATTTT.

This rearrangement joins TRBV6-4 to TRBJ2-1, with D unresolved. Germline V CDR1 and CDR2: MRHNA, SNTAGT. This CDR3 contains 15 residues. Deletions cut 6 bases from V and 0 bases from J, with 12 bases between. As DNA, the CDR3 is TGTGCCAGCAGCGTTTCGGTGAGCTCCTACAATGAGCAGTTCTTC. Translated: CASSVSVSSYNEQFF.

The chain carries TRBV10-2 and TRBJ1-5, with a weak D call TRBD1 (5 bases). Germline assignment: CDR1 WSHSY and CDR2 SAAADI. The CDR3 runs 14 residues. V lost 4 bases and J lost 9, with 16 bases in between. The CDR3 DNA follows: TGCGCCAGCAGTGGCGGGACCGAGCGCTGGCCCCAGCATTTT. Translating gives CASSGGTERWPQHF.

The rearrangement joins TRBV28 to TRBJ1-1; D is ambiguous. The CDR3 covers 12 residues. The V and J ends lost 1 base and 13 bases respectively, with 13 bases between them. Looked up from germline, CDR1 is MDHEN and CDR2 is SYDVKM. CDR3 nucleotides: TGTGCCAGCAGTTTATCGGGGTTGGAGGGTTTCTTT. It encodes CASSLSGLEGFF.

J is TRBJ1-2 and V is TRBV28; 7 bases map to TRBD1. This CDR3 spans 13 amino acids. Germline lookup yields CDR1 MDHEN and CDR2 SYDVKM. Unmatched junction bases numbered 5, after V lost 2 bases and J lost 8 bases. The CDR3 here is CASSLGQVRGYTF. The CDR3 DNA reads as TGTGCCAGCAGTTTAGGACAGGTACGGGGCTACACCTTC.

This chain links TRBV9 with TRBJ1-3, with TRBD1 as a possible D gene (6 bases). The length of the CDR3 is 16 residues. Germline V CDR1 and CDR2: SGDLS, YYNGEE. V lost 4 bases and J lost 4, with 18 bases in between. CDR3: CASSQSDSLRGNTIYF. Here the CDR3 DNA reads TGTGCCAGCAGCCAATCGGACAGCCTGAGAGGAAACACCATATATTTT.

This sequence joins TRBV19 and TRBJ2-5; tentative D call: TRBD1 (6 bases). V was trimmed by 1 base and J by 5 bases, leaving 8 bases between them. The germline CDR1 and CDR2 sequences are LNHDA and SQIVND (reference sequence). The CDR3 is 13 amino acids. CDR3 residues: CASSIVGGETQYF. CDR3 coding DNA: TGTGCCAGTAGTATAGTAGGGGGTGAGACCCAGTACTTC. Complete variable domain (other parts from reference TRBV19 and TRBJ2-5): DGGITQSPKYLFRKEGQNVTLSCEQNLNHDAMYWYRQDPGQGLRLIYYSQIVNDFQKGDIAEGYSVSREKKESFPLTVTSAQKNPTAFYLCASSIVGGETQYFGPGTRLLVL.

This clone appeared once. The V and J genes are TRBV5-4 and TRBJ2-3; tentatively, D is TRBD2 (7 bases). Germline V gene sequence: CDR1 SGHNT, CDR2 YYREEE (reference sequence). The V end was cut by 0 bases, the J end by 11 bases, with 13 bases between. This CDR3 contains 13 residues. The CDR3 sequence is CASSLEGGGMQYF. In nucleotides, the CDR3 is TGTGCCAGCAGCTTGGAAGGGGGGGGTATGCAGTATTTT.

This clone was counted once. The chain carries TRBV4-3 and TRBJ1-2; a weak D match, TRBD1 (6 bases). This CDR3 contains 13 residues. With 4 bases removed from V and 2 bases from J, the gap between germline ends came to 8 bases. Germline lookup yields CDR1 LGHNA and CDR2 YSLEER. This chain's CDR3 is CASSPQGNYGYTF. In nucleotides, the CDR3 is TGCGCCAGCAGCCCCCAGGGGAACTATGGCTACACCTTC.

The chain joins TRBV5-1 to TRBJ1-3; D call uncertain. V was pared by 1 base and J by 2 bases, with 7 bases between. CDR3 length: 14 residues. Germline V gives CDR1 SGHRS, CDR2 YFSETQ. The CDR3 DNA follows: TGCGCCAGCAGCTTGTCATCAGCTGGAAACACCATATATTTT. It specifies CASSLSSAGNTIYF.

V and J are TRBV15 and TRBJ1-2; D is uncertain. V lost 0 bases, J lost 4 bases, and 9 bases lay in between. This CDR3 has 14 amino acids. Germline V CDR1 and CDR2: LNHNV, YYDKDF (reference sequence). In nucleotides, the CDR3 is TGTGCCACCAGCAGAGACCGGGTTGTCTATGGCTACACCTTC. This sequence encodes CATSRDRVVYGYTF.

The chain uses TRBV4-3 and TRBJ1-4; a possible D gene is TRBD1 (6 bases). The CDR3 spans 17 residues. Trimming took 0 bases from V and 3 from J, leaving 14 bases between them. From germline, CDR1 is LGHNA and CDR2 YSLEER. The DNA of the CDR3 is TGCGCCAGCAGCCAAGACGCAAGGACAGCCGCTAATGAAAAACTGTTTTTT. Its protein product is CASSQDARTAANEKLFF.

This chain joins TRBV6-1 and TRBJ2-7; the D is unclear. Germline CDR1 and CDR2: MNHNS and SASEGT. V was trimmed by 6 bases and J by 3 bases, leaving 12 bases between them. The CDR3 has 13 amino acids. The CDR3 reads CASSHRRSYEQYF. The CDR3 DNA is TGTGCCAGCAGCCACCGGCGAAGCTACGAGCAGTACTTC.

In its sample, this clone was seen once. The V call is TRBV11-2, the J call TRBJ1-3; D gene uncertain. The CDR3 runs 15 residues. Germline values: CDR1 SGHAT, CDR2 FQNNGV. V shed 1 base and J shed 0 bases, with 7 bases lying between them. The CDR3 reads CASSLVLGSGNTIYF. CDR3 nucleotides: TGTGCCAGCAGCTTAGTTTTGGGCTCTGGAAACACCATATATTTT.

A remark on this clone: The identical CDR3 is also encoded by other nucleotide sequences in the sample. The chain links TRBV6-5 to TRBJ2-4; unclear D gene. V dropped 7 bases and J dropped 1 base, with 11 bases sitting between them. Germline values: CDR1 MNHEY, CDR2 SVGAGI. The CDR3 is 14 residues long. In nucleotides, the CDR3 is TGTGCCAGCACCCCCGATGGGGCCAAAAACATTCAGTACTTC. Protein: CASTPDGAKNIQYF.

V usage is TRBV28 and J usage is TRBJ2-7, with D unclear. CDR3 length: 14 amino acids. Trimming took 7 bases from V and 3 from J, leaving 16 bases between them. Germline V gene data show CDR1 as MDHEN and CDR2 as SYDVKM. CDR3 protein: CASKDFTVGYEQYF. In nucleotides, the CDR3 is TGTGCCAGCAAAGACTTTACGGTCGGCTACGAGCAGTACTTC. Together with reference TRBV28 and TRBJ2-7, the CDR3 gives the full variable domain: DVKVTQSSRYLVKRTGEKVFLECVQDMDHENMFWYRQDPGLGLRLIYFSYDVKMKEKGDIPEGYSVSREKKERFSLILESASTNQTSMYLCASKDFTVGYEQYFGPGTRLTVT.

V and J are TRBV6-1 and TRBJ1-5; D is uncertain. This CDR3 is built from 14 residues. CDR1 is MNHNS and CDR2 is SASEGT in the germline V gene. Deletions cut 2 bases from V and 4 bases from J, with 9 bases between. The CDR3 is CASSEIGTNQPQHF. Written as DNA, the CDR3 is TGTGCCAGCAGTGAAATTGGAACAAATCAGCCCCAGCATTTT.